Included here is one T cell receptor beta chain sequence, with context. The antigen is not known. The V gene's germline CDR1 is MNHEY and CDR2 SMNVEV (reference sequence). The V gene end was trimmed by 7 bases and the J gene end by 2 bases; junction bases not matched to a gene: 7. The CDR3 runs 15 residues. These data belong to a study of T-cell memory formation after mild COVID-19. Study-level background: Across donors, TCR clusters were largely donor specific. Overall study findings and caveats: CD8+ contracting clones occupied EMRA, while CD4+ ones occupied mainly CM and EM. Some clones that responded turned up in pre-infection memory, which suggests that cross-reactive memory joined in. Later expanders leaned CD4+, whereas day 15 to 85 contracting clones were balanced CD4/CD8.

TCRdb reanalysed the 5' RACE reads using MiXCR and keeps one entry per CDR3 protein. The table records about 100,000 distinct CDR3 sequences, around 10% of them present only once. V usage is TRBV27 and J usage is TRBJ2-3, with TRBD2 matching over 9 bases. This sequence originates from a man aged 18 to 30 who had mild COVID-19 (a few samples of this study predate the infection). Cell type and time point are not known. The specimen was PBMCs or a T cell subset sorted from them (not recorded which). The CDR3 DNA follows: TGTGCCAGCACCTTGCTAGCGGGGCACACAGATACGCAGTATTTT. Protein product: CASTLLAGHTDTQYF.